This TCR beta chain originates from a study of T cell responses to AZD1222 COVID-19 vaccine. Broader study findings: Sampled repertoires all dated from after the peak T cell response. Recipients of two AZD1222 doses showed rising Spike-specific TCR breadth and depth.

The CDR3 runs 15 residues. Germline V gives CDR1 SGHTA, CDR2 FQGTGA. V lost 3 bases, J lost 4 bases, and 13 bases lay in between. Profiling relied on immunoSEQ multiplex PCR, and the TCRdb table lists in-frame clones only, not all of them. This sample yields some 120,000 clones, of which about nine tenths are seen a single time; under 1.2% belongs to the top ten. This clone is labeled medium-sized. What it recognizes is unknown. Specimen: peripheral blood, collected on day 0 of AZD1222 vaccination. The TCR sequence derives from an adult in good health. The chain employs TRBV7-3 and TRBJ2-1; possibly TRBD2 for D (5 bases). The DNA of the CDR3 is TGTGCCAGCAGCTTCTCGGTGGGAGAGTACAATGAGCAGTTCTTC. Protein product: CASSFSVGEYNEQFF.